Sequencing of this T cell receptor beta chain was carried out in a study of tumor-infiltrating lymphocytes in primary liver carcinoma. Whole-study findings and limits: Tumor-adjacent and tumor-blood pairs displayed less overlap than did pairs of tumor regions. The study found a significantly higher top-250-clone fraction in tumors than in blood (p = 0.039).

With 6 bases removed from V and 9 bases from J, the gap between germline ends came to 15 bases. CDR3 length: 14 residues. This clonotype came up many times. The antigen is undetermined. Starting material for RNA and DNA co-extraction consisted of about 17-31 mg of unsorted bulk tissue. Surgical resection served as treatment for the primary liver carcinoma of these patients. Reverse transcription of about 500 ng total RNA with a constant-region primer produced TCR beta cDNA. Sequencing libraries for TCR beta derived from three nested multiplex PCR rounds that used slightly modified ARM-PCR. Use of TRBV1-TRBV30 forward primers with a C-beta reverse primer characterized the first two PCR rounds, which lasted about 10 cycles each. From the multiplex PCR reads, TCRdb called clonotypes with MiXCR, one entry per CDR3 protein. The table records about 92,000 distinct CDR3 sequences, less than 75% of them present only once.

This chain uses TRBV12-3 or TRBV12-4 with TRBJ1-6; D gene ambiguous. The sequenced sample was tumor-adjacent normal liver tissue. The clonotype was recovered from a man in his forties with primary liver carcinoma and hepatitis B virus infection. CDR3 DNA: TGTGCCAGCAGGACAAGTACCCAGAGTTCACCCCTCCACTTT. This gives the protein CASRTSTQSSPLHF.